This TCR beta chain was documented in a study of blood T cell repertoires in COVID-19. The method was immunoSEQ multiplex PCR; TCRdb's version includes in-frame clones alone and lacks a portion of them. The sample has 15,000 to 20,000 clones, roughly nine tenths seen once. This clone has just one count. The CDR3 runs to 13 residues. V was pared by 6 bases and J by 7 bases, with 10 bases between. The V gene's germline CDR1 is MNHEY and CDR2 SMNVEV (reference sequence). This receptor was obtained from a man between 65 and 85 years old with acute or convalescent COVID-19. The chain couples TRBV27 to TRBJ1-6; D not resolved. Sequencing input: peripheral blood. CDR3 residues: CASRITGNSPLHF. The CDR3 DNA is TGTGCCAGCAGGATCACGGGGAATTCACCCCTCCACTTT.